This T cell receptor (beta chain) derives from a study of blood T cell repertoires in COVID-19. Generated by immunoSEQ multiplex PCR, the TCRdb table keeps only in-frame clones and is missing some. The table records some 160,000 clones, just under 85% of them present only once. The V end was cut by 3 bases, the J end by 1 base, with 6 bases between. CDR1 is SGDLS, CDR2 YYNGEE, per germline. This CDR3 is 13 amino acids long. Sequencing was performed on peripheral blood. The sequence was collected from an elderly woman with COVID-19, enrolled during active disease. The chain combines TRBV9 with TRBJ2-3; tentative D call: TRBD1 (6 bases). Written as DNA, the CDR3 is TGTGCCAGCAGCGCAGGGGGCACAGATACGCAGTATTTT. It translates to CASSAGGTDTQYF.